The source of this T cell receptor (beta chain) is a study of T cells after yellow fever vaccination. The study made its TCR cDNA through 5'RACE template switching. That step introduced a universal primer site along with UMIs. TCRdb analysed the 5' RACE reads with MiXCR anew, one entry per CDR3 protein. The table lists 300,000 or so distinct CDR3 sequences, around 6.8% of them singletons. Study findings and constraints: The booster response re-showed most primary clones: 96% CD4, approximately 90% CD8. Peaking faster, on day 5 versus 15, the secondary response was nonetheless weaker.

In its sample, this clonotype was seen a few times. What it binds is unknown. From germline, CDR1 is SGHVS and CDR2 FNYEAQ. The V and J ends lost 5 bases and 0 bases respectively, with 7 bases between them. This CDR3 is 14 amino acids long. This receptor was identified in a man younger than 30 who received the YFV17D yellow fever vaccine. This chain links TRBV7-6 with TRBJ2-2, with D perhaps TRBD1 (5 bases). The starting material was PBMCs, obtained more than 35 days after the first yellow fever vaccination. The CDR3 spells CASSPTANTGELFF. The CDR3, as DNA: TGTGCCAGCAGCCCGACAGCGAACACCGGGGAGCTGTTTTTT.